What follows is one T cell receptor (beta chain) and its context. The entry originates in a study of blood T cell repertoires in COVID-19. Study at large: Whether acute or convalescent, the COVID-19 samples came from the United States, Italy and Spain. In each case, the material was cDNA or gDNA derived from T cells, B-cell-depleted T cells, or PBMCs.

CDR3 size: 13 residues. V was shortened by 3 bases and J by 3 bases, with 10 bases between the two germline ends. The germline gives CDR1 SGHRS, CDR2 YFSETQ. The authors' processing: Estimated nucleated cell counts came from reference gene primer amplification. Data came from immunoSEQ multiplex PCR; TCRdb stores just in-frame clones and leaves some out. Clonal size and the V and J genes are those of that table, whereas D and trimming came from the DNA. This table holds 80,000 to 100,000 clones, approximately 86% found once. The receptor was isolated from a woman older than 75 with acute or convalescent COVID-19. Input material: peripheral blood. The V gene is TRBV5-1, the J gene TRBJ2-7; D perhaps matches TRBD2 (5 bases). The CDR3 reads CASSWTGSYEQYF. Written as DNA, the CDR3 is TGCGCCAGCAGCTGGACGGGGAGCTACGAGCAGTACTTC.